This T cell receptor (beta chain) was obtained from a study of Ad26.COV2.S vaccination and SARS-CoV-2 variants. Notes on the study in general: Greater spike-specific TCR breadth was seen in vaccine recipients than in placebo recipients.

Trimming removed 3 bases from V and 6 bases from J, with 9 bases in between. The CDR3 extends over 13 amino acids. Per the germline V gene, CDR1 is KGHDR and CDR2 is SFDVKD. Libraries were prepared by immunoSEQ multiplex PCR; TCRdb keeps only in-frame clonotypes and omits some of them. The sample lists about 350,000 clones; 86% were seen once. Treatment here: some 19 received Ad26.COV2.S at low or high dose, single or two shots; several received placebo; per-sample allocation not given. Following the first vaccine or placebo injection, samples were taken on day 63. The vaccine antigen was prefusion-stabilized Wuhan SARS-CoV-2 spike. Details on this clone: What it recognizes is unknown.

The TCR was taken from a person aged 18 to 59 who received the Ad26.COV2.S COVID-19 vaccine or a placebo. The material was peripheral blood, obtained in a trial of Ad26.COV2.S vaccine versus placebo. The chain recombines TRBV24-1 with TRBJ2-3; D uncertain. In nucleotides, the CDR3 is TGTGCCACCAGTGATGTTACGAGGGATACGCAGTATTTT. It specifies CATSDVTRDTQYF.